A single sample gave rise to the 13 T cell receptor beta chains below, sequenced in a study of OX40 agonist ivuxolimab in advanced cancers. The method was immunoSEQ multiplex PCR; TCRdb's version includes in-frame clones alone and lacks a portion of them. The data hold about 37,000 clones, with more than 85% observed a single time. Material: CD4+ or CD8+ T cells sorted from blood, obtained in a trial of the OX40 agonist ivuxolimab. All receptors come from an adult with an advanced solid tumor such as melanoma, head and neck, liver or kidney cancer.

This clone appeared a single time. The CDR3, as DNA: TGCAGCGTTGAAGGAAAGACAGGGAGGGAGACCCAGTACTTC. It specifies CSVEGKTGRETQYF. The chain has TRBV29-1 and TRBJ2-5, with a possible D match to TRBD1 (7 bases). The CDR3 sequence is 14 residues long. Trimming took 1 base from V and 5 from J, leaving 14 bases between them. Germline CDR1 reads SQVTM; CDR2 reads ANQGSEA.

CDR3 loop: CSVEGLQGSDTQYF. In DNA form, the CDR3 reads TGCAGCGTTGAAGGGCTACAGGGATCCGATACGCAGTATTTT. This chain joins TRBV29-1 and TRBJ2-3, with D perhaps TRBD1 (6 bases). The CDR3 sequence is 14 residues long. V lost 1 base to trimming and J lost 6 bases, with 14 bases between them. In germline, CDR1 is SQVTM, CDR2 ANQGSEA.

The V call is TRBV9, the J call TRBJ2-2; maybe TRBD2 (6 bases). The germline V gene has CDR1 SGDLS and CDR2 YYNGEE. The CDR3 extends over 17 amino acids. The V and J ends lost 5 bases and 0 bases respectively, with 17 bases between them. The CDR3 sequence is CASRGLKGQSNTGELFF. For the CDR3, the DNA is TGTGCCAGCAGGGGACTTAAGGGGCAGTCGAACACCGGGGAGCTGTTTTTT.

The rearrangement joins TRBV5-1 to TRBJ2-5; D remains unclear. With 0 bases removed from V and 5 bases from J, the gap between germline ends came to 8 bases. CDR3 length equals 13 residues. The germline gives CDR1 SGHRS, CDR2 YFSETQ. The CDR3 DNA is TGCGCCAGCAGCTTGGACTACGGGGAGACCCAGTACTTC. Its protein is CASSLDYGETQYF.

The chain combines TRBV5-4 with TRBJ1-1, with D possibly being TRBD1 (5 bases). The V and J ends lost 0 bases and 3 bases respectively, with 15 bases between them. The germline gives CDR1 SGHNT, CDR2 YYREEE (reference sequence). The CDR3 totals 16 residues. The CDR3 nucleotides read TGTGCCAGCAGCTTGGCCCGGGGGATCCGTGACACTGAAGCTTTCTTT. Translating gives CASSLARGIRDTEAFF.

This clone was detected once. The chain carries TRBV6-1 and TRBJ2-7; D is uncertain. CDR1 MNHNS and CDR2 SASEGT come from the germline V gene. The CDR3 is 15 residues long. Trimming stripped 6 bases from V and 3 bases from J, with 18 bases between. For the CDR3, the DNA is TGTGCCAGCAGACTATCGCCAACGGACCTCTACGAGCAGTACTTC. Amino acid sequence: CASRLSPTDLYEQYF.

J is TRBJ1-6 and V is TRBV2; 8 bases are a match to TRBD1. CDR1 is SNHLY, CDR2 FYNNEI, per germline. V lost 5 bases and J lost 5; bases outside the gene matches: 8. This CDR3 has 16 amino acids. The CDR3 region has the DNA TGTGCCAGCAGTTCACAGGGGGTCAGTCATAATTCACCCCTCCACTTT. The encoded protein is CASSSQGVSHNSPLHF.

The chain has TRBV29-1 and TRBJ2-5; D possibly matches TRBD1 or TRBD2 (6 bases each). V gave up 5 bases and J gave up 5 bases, with 12 bases separating them. CDR3 length: 12 residues. The germline gives CDR1 SQVTM, CDR2 ANQGSEA. The CDR3 DNA follows: TGCAGCGTTATCCGGGGGCCGGAGACCCAGTACTTC. It yields the protein CSVIRGPETQYF.

The CDR3 loop is CASSLASQPQHF. As DNA, the CDR3 is TGTGCCAGCAGCTTAGCTTCTCAGCCCCAGCATTTT. This sequence joins TRBV7-2 and TRBJ1-5; D ambiguous. The CDR3 runs to 12 residues. With 0 bases removed from V and 6 bases from J, the gap between germline ends came to 3 bases. Germline V lookup: CDR1 SGHTA, CDR2 FQGNSA.

The chain uses TRBV5-5 and TRBJ1-2; D is unclear. Germline V gene lookup returns CDR1 SGHKS and CDR2 YYEKEE (reference sequence). This CDR3 spans 14 amino acids. V shed 0 bases and J shed 3 bases, with 9 bases lying between them. CDR3 residues: CASSLEPGYYGYTF. In nucleotides, the CDR3 is TGTGCCAGCAGCTTGGAGCCAGGCTACTATGGCTACACCTTC.

This clone was seen once. The genes are TRBV7-9 and TRBJ1-1; weak D call: TRBD1 (5 bases). The CDR3 loop spans 14 amino acids. The germline V gene has CDR1 SEHNR and CDR2 FQNEAQ (reference sequence). Trimming shortened V by 5 bases and J by 5 bases, and 15 bases separated the two germline ends. The CDR3 loop reads CASSLSGGRTEAFF. The CDR3 region has the DNA TGTGCCAGCAGCCTCTCCGGGGGAAGGACTGAAGCTTTCTTT.

The J gene is TRBJ2-7, the V gene TRBV29-1; no firm D call. The CDR3 contains 11 residues. V shed 2 bases and J shed 6 bases, with 8 bases lying between them. CDR1 and CDR2 from the germline V gene are SQVTM and ANQGSEA. Written as DNA, the CDR3 is TGCAGCGTTGAACAGCCGGGCGAGCAGTACTTC. It codes for CSVEQPGEQYF.

The rearrangement joins TRBV6-6 to TRBJ1-1; maybe TRBD1 (5 bases). With 7 bases removed from V and 7 bases from J, the gap between germline ends came to 10 bases. There are 11 residues in the CDR3. Germline V gene data show CDR1 as MNHNY and CDR2 as SVGAGI (reference sequence). The CDR3 nucleotides are TGTGCCAGCACCTACCAGGGTGAAGCTTTCTTT. Protein: CASTYQGEAFF.